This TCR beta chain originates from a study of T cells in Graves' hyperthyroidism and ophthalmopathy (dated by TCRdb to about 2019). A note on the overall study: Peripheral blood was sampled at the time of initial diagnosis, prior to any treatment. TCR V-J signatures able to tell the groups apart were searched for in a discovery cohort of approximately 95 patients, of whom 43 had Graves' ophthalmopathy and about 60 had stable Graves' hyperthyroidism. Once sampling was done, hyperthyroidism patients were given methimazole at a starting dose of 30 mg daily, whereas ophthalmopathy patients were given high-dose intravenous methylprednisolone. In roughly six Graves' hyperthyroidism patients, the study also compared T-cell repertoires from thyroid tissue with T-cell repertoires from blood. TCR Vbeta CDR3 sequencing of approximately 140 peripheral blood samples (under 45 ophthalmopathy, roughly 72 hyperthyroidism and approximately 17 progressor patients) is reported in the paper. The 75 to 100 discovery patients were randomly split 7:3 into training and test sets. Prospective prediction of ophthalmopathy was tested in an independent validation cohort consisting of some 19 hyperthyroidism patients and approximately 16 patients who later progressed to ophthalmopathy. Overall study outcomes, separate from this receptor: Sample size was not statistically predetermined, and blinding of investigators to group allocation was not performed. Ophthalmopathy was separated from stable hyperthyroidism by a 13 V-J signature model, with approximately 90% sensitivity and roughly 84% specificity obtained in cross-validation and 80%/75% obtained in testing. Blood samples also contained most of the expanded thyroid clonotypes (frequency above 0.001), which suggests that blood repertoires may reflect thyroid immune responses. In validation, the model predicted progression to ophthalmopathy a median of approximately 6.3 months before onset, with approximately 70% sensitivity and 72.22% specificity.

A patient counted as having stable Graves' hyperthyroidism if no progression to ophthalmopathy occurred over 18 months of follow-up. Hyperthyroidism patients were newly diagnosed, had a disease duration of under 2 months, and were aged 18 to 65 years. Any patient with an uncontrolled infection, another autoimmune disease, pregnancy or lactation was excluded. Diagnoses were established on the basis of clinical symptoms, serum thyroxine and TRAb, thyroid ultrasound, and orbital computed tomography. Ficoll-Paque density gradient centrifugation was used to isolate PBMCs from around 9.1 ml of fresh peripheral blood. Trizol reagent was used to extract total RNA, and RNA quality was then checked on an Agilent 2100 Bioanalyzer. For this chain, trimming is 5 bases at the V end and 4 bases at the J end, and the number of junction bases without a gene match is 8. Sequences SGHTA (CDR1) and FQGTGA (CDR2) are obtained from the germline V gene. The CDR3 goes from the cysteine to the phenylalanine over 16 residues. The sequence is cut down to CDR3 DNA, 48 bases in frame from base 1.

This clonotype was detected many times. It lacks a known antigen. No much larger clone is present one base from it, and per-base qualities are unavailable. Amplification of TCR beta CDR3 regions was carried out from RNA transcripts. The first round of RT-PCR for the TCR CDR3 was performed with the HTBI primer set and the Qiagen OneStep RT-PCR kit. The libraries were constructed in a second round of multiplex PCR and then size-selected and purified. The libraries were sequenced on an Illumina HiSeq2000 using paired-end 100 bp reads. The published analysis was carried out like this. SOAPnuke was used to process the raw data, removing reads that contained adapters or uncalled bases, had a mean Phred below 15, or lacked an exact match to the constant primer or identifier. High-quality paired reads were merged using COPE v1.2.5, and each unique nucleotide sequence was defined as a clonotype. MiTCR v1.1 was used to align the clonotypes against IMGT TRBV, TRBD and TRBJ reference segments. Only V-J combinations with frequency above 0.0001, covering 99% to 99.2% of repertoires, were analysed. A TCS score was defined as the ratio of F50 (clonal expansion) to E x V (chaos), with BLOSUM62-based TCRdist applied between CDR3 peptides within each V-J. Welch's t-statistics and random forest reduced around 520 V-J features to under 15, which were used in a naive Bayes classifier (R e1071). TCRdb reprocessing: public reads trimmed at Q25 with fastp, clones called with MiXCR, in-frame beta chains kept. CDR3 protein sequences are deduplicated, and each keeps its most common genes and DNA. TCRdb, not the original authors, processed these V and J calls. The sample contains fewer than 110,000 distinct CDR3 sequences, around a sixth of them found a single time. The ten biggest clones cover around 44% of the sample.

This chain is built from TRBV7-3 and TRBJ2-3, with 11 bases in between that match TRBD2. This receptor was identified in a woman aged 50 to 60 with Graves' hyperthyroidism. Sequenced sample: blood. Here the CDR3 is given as CASSPLAGVGSDTQYF. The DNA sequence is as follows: TGTGCCAGCAGCCCACTAGCGGGAGTTGGGTCAGATACGCAGTATTTT.